The source of this T cell receptor beta chain is a study of early T cells in non-severe SARS-CoV-2 infection (dated by TCRdb to about 2021). For context, the study as a whole: TCR sequencing used bulk RNA from unsorted whole blood, so alpha and beta chains could not be paired.

This clonotype showed up just a few times. No antigen is known for it. Base-call qualities are not available, and no considerably larger clone is one nucleotide away. Receptor amplification or capture employed 5' RACE. The data were produced on a NextSeq 500. To correct for sequencing error and PCR bias, the TCR library protocol tagged individual cDNA molecules with unique molecular identifiers. Sequencing covered both TCR alpha and beta chains, and within each sample the abundances of alpha and beta sequences were tightly co-correlated. The authors processed their data as follows. Decombinator V4 was used to annotate TCR sequences for V gene, J gene and CDR3. TCRs were defined as expanded if a significant change between any two time points was detected under a Poisson model with p below 0.0001. TCR abundances were normalised to the total number of TCRs sequenced per sample and were expressed as counts per million. TRAV1-2 paired with TRAJ12, TRAJ20 or TRAJ33 defined MAIT TCRs, while TRAV10 paired with TRAJ18 defined iNKT TCRs. VDJdb, accessed 1 November 2021, was searched for CMV, EBV and SARS-CoV-2 annotated TCRs, with TCRs annotated for multiple antigens excluded. TCRdb trimmed public reads at Q25 via fastp, called clones via MiXCR and kept in-frame beta chains. A single entry per CDR3 protein holds the most common genes and DNA from its merged rows. For this entry, the V and J calls and clone size follow TCRdb and not the study's own pipeline. Here the sample has around 80,000 distinct CDR3 sequences; approximately 10% occur a single time. 12% of the sample lies in the top ten.

Set within a cohort of healthcare workers in London, UK, this nested case-control study involved weekly PCR testing of nasopharyngeal swabs along with blood sampling. Healthcare workers were recruited between 23 and 31 March 2020, during the week of the UK lockdown, and were followed weekly for up to about 15 weeks. General study outcomes and caveats: Matching against VDJdb was skewed toward anti-spike CD8 responses, likely underestimated virus-specific expansions, and missed private and CD4 specificities.

The CDR3 covers 14 residues, taking in both the cysteine and the phenylalanine. CDR3 DNA is the only sequence kept; it has 42 bases, read in frame from the first base. From V the trimming removes 2 bases and from J it removes 4 bases, while the gene matches leave 3 bases of the junction unaccounted for. Per the germline V gene (reference sequence), LNHDA is the CDR1 and SQIVND is the CDR2. Material: whole blood, obtained at baseline. Recombination joined TRBV19 with TRBJ2-7; 9 nucleotides in the junction match TRBD1. This TCR came from an adult who was a healthcare worker with PCR-confirmed SARS-CoV-2 infection or an uninfected control (not recorded which). CDR3 reads: CASSINRGQYEQYF. The nucleotide sequence is given as TGTGCCAGTAGTATAAACAGGGGGCAGTACGAGCAGTACTTC.